The following is a T cell receptor (beta chain) sequence with its context. The antigen remains unidentified. Germline V lookup: CDR1 SGHRS, CDR2 YFSETQ. This CDR3 has 15 residues. Trimming took off 0 bases at V and 0 bases at J, with 8 bases between the two ends. Assay: immunoSEQ multiplex PCR; the TCRdb copy retains only in-frame clones and omits some. This table has about 41,000 clones, 85% to 90% appearing once. The sample originates from a study of a mutant IDH1 vaccine in newly diagnosed glioma. Study in general: V12 corresponded to week 35 and V13 to week 47. Study-level findings and limits: Seemingly, pseudoprogression had no relation to changes in the top peripheral T cell clonotypes. Vaccine-induced immune responses were detected in over 90% of patients.

The time point denotes: week 35, safety follow-up. Vaccination comprised doses that each held 300 ug of mutant IDH1 20-mer peptide, plus topical imiquimod. This chain joins TRBV5-1 and TRBJ2-3, with D unclear. The clonotype originates from a man aged 35 to 55 with glioma. Sample: PBMCs, taken from a glioma patient whose treatment included an IDH1 peptide vaccine. The CDR3 DNA is TGCGCCAGCAGCTTGGAAACTCCTAGCACAGATACGCAGTATTTT. Its protein is CASSLETPSTDTQYF.